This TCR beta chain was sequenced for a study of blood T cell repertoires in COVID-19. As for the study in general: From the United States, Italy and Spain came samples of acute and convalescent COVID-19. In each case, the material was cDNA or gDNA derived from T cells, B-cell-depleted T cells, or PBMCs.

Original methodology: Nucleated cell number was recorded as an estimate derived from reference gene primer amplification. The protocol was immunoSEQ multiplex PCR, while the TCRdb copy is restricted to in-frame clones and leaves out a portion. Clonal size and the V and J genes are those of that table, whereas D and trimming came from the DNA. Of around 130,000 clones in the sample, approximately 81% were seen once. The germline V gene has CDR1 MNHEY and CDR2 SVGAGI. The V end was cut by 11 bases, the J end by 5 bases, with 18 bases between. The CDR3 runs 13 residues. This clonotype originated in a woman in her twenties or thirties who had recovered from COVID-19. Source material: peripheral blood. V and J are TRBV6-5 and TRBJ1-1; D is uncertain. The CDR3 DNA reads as TGTGCCGCGGCCCGGAATCCAACTACTGAAGCTTTCTTT. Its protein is CAAARNPTTEAFF.